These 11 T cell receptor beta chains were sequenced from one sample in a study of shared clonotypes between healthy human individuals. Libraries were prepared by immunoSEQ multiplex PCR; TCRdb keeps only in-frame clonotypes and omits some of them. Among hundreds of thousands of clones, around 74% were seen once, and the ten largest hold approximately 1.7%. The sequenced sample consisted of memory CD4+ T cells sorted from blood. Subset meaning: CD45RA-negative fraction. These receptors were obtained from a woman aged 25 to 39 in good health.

The CDR3 is CASSTGYSEAFF. DNA of the CDR3: TGTGCCAGCAGTACAGGGTACAGTGAAGCTTTCTTT. The V call is TRBV27, the J call TRBJ1-1, with D possibly being TRBD1 (6 bases). The CDR3 length is 12 residues. CDR1 and CDR2 (germline): MNHEY, SMNVEV (reference sequence). Trimming cost V 5 bases and J 7 bases, with 11 bases left between them.

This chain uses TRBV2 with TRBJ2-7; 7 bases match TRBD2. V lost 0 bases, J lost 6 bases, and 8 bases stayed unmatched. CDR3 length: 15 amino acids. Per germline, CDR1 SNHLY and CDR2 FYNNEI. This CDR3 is CASSEALLSGGEQYF. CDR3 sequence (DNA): TGTGCCAGCAGTGAAGCGCTTTTGTCGGGGGGCGAGCAGTACTTC.

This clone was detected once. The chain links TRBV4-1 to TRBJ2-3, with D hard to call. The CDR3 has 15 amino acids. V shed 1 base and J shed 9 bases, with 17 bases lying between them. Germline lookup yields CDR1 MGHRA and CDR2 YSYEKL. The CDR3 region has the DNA TGCGCCAGCAGCCAAGTTGCTATAACCCAGACCACGCAGTATTTT. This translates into CASSQVAITQTTQYF.

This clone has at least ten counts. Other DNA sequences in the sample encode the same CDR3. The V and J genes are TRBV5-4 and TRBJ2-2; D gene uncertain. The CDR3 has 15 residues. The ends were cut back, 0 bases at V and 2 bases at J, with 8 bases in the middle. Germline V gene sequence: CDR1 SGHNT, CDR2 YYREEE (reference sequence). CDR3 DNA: TGTGCCAGCAGCTTGGGCGGCGGAAACACCGGGGAGCTGTTTTTT. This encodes CASSLGGGNTGELFF.

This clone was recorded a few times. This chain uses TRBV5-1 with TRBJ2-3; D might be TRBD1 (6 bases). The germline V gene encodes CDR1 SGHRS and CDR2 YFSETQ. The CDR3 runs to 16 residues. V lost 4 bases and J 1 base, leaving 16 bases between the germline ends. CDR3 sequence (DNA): TGCGCCAGCAGCCCCCTGGGACAAGGAGGCACAGATACGCAGTATTTT. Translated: CASSPLGQGGTDTQYF.

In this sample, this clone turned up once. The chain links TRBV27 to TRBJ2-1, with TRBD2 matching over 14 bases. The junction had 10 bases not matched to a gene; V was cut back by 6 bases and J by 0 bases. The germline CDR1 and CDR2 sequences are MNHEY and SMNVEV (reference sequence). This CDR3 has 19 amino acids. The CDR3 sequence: CASRPGLAGDLSSYNEQFF. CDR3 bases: TGTGCCAGCAGACCGGGACTAGCGGGAGATTTGAGCTCCTACAATGAGCAGTTCTTC.

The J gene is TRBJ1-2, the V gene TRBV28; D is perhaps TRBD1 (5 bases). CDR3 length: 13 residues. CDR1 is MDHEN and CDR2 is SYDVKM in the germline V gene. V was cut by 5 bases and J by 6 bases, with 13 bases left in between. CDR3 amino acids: CASSRGTLDGYTF. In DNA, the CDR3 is TGTGCCAGCAGTCGAGGGACTTTGGATGGCTACACCTTC.

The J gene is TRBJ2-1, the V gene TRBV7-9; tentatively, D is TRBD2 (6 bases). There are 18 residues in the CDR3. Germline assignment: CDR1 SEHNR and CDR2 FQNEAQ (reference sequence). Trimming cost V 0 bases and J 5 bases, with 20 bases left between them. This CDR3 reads CASSLASIRDLVHNEQFF. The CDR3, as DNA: TGTGCCAGCAGCTTAGCGTCAATCCGGGACTTAGTACACAATGAGCAGTTCTTC.

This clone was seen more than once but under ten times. The CDR3 nucleotides read TGCAGCGTTGGGGTAGCGGGAGGTTCGGACACCGGGGAGCTGTTTTTT. It is translated as CSVGVAGGSDTGELFF. The gene calls are TRBV29-1 and TRBJ2-2; 10 positions match TRBD2. The CDR3 length is 16 residues. Germline CDR1 reads SQVTM; CDR2 reads ANQGSEA. V was clipped by 4 bases and J by 3 bases; unmatched bases: 8.

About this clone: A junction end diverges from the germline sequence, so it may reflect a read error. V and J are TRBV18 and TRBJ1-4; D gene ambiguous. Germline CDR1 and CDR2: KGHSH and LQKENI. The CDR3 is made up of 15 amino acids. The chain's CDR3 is CASSPPTGKNGKLFF. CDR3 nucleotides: TGTGCCAGCTCACCACCGACGGGAAAAAATGGAAAACTGTTTTTT.

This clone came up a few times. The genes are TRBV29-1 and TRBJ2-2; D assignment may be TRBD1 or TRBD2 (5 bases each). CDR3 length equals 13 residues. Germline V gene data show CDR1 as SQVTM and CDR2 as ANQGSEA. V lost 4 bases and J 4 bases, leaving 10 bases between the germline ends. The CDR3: CSVGGAPTGELFF. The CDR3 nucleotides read TGCAGCGTTGGAGGGGCGCCCACCGGGGAGCTGTTTTTT.